The clone carrying this T cell receptor beta chain was detected ten times or more. The antigen is undetermined. The data belong to a study of T cell clonality in common variable immunodeficiency. Data came from immunoSEQ multiplex PCR; TCRdb stores just in-frame clones and leaves some out. This table holds around 45,000 clones with no singletons; the top ten claim less than 11%. Study results and limitations: The cause of increased CVID clonality remains unclear without subpopulation sequencing.

Sequencing input: peripheral blood mononuclear cells. The TCR comes from a person aged 18 to 69 in good health.

The CDR3 loop reads CASSPDSSTYEQYF. The part of the CDR3 DNA that was read is TGTGCCAGCAGTCCGGACAGTTCTACCTACGAG. V usage is TRBV3-1 (or the pseudogene TRBV3-2) and J usage is TRBJ2-7, with D maybe TRBD1 (6 bases). The observed sequence ends 3 residues before the CDR3 terminus, with the missing tail filled in from the germline J gene. Germline CDR1 and CDR2: LGHDT and YNNKEL (reference sequence). The length of the CDR3 is 14 residues. Deletions cut 6 bases from V and 2 bases from J, with 14 bases between.